These 17 T cell receptor beta chains were sequenced from one sample in a study of blood T cell repertoires in COVID-19. Libraries were prepared by immunoSEQ multiplex PCR; TCRdb keeps only in-frame clonotypes and omits some of them. The sample contains some 240,000 clones, 88% of which appear only once. The sequenced material came from peripheral blood. Receptors were obtained from a woman aged 65 to 85 with COVID-19, enrolled during active disease.

The chain joins TRBV5-6 to TRBJ1-5, with TRBD1 as a possible D gene (6 bases). Germline V lookup: CDR1 SGHDT, CDR2 YYEEEE. V dropped 3 bases and J dropped 5 bases, with 12 bases sitting between them. CDR3 length equals 14 residues. The CDR3 loop reads CASSWGLRDQPQHF. CDR3 bases: TGTGCCAGCAGCTGGGGGCTCAGGGATCAGCCCCAGCATTTT. The full variable domain, with the rest looked up from reference TRBV5-6 and TRBJ1-5, is DAGVTQSPTHLIKTRGQQVTLRCSPKSGHDTVSWYQQALGQGPQFIFQYYEEEERQRGNFPDRFSGHQFPNYSSELNVNALLLGDSALYLCASSWGLRDQPQHFGDGTRLSIL.

The CDR3 DNA is TGCGCCAGCAGCCAGCTCGGACAGGGGCCCTACGAGCAGTACTTC. The encoded protein is CASSQLGQGPYEQYF. The V and J genes are TRBV4-3 and TRBJ2-7, with TRBD1 identical over 9 bases. Trimming removed 3 bases from V and 2 bases from J; junction bases left unmatched: 5. Germline V gives CDR1 LGHNA, CDR2 YSLEER. CDR3 length: 15 residues.

The chain links TRBV28 to TRBJ2-7; D gene uncertain. CDR1 and CDR2 (germline): MDHEN, SYDVKM. The CDR3 runs 14 residues. V was trimmed by 5 bases and J by 6 bases, leaving 17 bases between them. The CDR3 here is CASSPSGRAGEQYF. In DNA form, the CDR3 reads TGTGCCAGCAGTCCCAGTGGGCGCGCAGGCGAGCAGTACTTC. The full variable domain, with the rest looked up from reference TRBV28 and TRBJ2-7, is DVKVTQSSRYLVKRTGEKVFLECVQDMDHENMFWYRQDPGLGLRLIYFSYDVKMKEKGDIPEGYSVSREKKERFSLILESASTNQTSMYLCASSPSGRAGEQYFGPGTRLTVT.

Here the CDR3 reads CASSLLIGGRSSYNSPLHF. CDR3 bases: TGCGCCAGCAGCCTCCTCATCGGGGGACGGAGCTCCTATAATTCACCCCTCCACTTT. The gene calls are TRBV4-1 and TRBJ1-6; D is possibly TRBD1 (5 bases). Germline assignment: CDR1 MGHRA and CDR2 YSYEKL. The CDR3 runs 19 residues. Trimming took 4 bases from V and 0 from J, leaving 19 bases between them.

The chain has TRBV7-3 and TRBJ2-2; D may be TRBD1 (5 bases). Trimming took off 2 bases at V and 0 bases at J, with 10 bases between the two ends. The CDR3 spans 16 residues. Germline CDR1 and CDR2: SGHTA and FQGTGA. The DNA for the CDR3 is TGTGCCAGCAGCTTACAGGGTCCCGCGAACACCGGGGAGCTGTTTTTT. It codes for CASSLQGPANTGELFF.

The chain joins TRBV12-3 or TRBV12-4 to TRBJ1-1, with TRBD1 matching 8 bases. CDR3 length: 13 residues. V lost 4 bases and J lost 5; bases outside the gene matches: 3. The chain's CDR3 is CASSWDRKTEAFF. In DNA, the CDR3 is TGTGCCAGCAGTTGGGACAGGAAAACTGAAGCTTTCTTT.

The chain couples TRBV5-1 to TRBJ1-3, with 7 bases identical to TRBD1. The J segment lost 0 bases and the V segment lost 2 bases, leaving 5 bases of the junction unmatched. CDR3 length: 16 amino acids. The germline V gene encodes CDR1 SGHRS and CDR2 YFSETQ. The CDR3: CASSLGGFNSGNTIYF. The CDR3 DNA reads as TGCGCCAGCAGCTTAGGGGGCTTCAACTCTGGAAACACCATATATTTT.

The chain joins TRBV3-1 (or the pseudogene TRBV3-2) to TRBJ2-3; 9 bases map to TRBD2. With 5 bases clipped from V and 5 bases from J, the junction kept 11 bases outside the gene matches. Germline loops: CDR1 LGHDT, CDR2 YNNKEL (reference sequence). The CDR3 is 16 amino acids. CDR3 loop: CASSWGSGSQGDTQYF. The CDR3 bases are TGTGCCAGCAGCTGGGGTAGCGGGAGTCAGGGAGATACGCAGTATTTT.

This clone has a single count. The chain combines TRBV12-3 or TRBV12-4 with TRBJ1-1; D not resolved. The CDR3 has 13 residues. Trimming removed 7 bases at V and 5 bases at J, with 14 bases between. CDR3 sequence: CASTVGRGTEAFF. The CDR3 bases are TGTGCCAGCACCGTCGGGCGAGGGACTGAAGCTTTCTTT.

This clone has just a few counts. This sequence joins TRBV5-1 and TRBJ1-6, with a tentative D call TRBD1 (6 bases). CDR3 length: 16 amino acids. V lost 4 bases and J 7 bases, leaving 18 bases between the germline ends. Germline assignment: CDR1 SGHRS and CDR2 YFSETQ. The CDR3 loop reads CASSPGLGQGNSPLHF. The DNA for the CDR3 is TGCGCCAGCAGCCCCGGACTGGGGCAGGGGAATTCACCCCTCCACTTT.

The chain combines TRBV4-2 with TRBJ2-1, with TRBD2 identical over 10 bases. The V segment lost 3 bases and the J segment 13 bases; nucleotides outside the gene matches: 12. CDR3 size: 15 residues. The germline CDR1 and CDR2 sequences are LGHNA and YNFKEQ. CDR3 nucleotides: TGTGCCAGCAGCCACGCCGGGACCACTAGCGGGATCCAGTTCTTC. The encoded protein is CASSHAGTTSGIQFF.

The rearrangement links TRBV2 to TRBJ2-5; D is perhaps TRBD2 (7 bases). This CDR3 is 15 amino acids long. CDR1 SNHLY and CDR2 FYNNEI come from the germline V gene. Trimming stripped 8 bases from V and 4 bases from J, with 20 bases between. CDR3 in amino acids: CASVRRGADLETQYF. The CDR3 DNA reads TGTGCCAGCGTTCGTCGGGGGGCGGATTTAGAGACCCAGTACTTC.

CDR3 sequence (DNA): TGTGCCAGCAGCTCCACGACAACAGGGCCTTTCCAGCCCCAGCATTTT. It encodes CASSSTTTGPFQPQHF. The chain recombines TRBV7-9 with TRBJ1-5; D is perhaps TRBD1 (6 bases). V gave up 4 bases and J gave up 7 bases, with 20 bases separating them. The CDR3 extends over 16 amino acids. The V gene's germline CDR1 is SEHNR and CDR2 FQNEAQ (reference sequence).

This chain links TRBV6-6 with TRBJ1-4; the match to TRBD1 covers 11 bases. The CDR3 length is 16 residues. Germline lookup yields CDR1 MNHNY and CDR2 SVGAGI (reference sequence). V was pared by 2 bases and J by 3 bases, with 2 bases of the junction left unmatched. CDR3 nucleotides: TGTGCCAGCAGTTACGAGGGACAGGGGGCTAATGAAAAACTGTTTTTT. Amino acid sequence: CASSYEGQGANEKLFF.

The chain links TRBV24-1 to TRBJ2-1, with 10 nucleotides matching TRBD1. V lost 4 bases to trimming and J lost 5 bases; unmatched junction nucleotides: 4. The germline gives CDR1 KGHDR, CDR2 SFDVKD. The CDR3 length is 15 residues. CDR3 residues: CATSDPGTGDNEQFF. The CDR3 nucleotides read TGTGCCACCAGTGACCCCGGGACAGGGGACAATGAGCAGTTCTTC.

The genes are TRBV5-4 and TRBJ2-1; 8 bases match TRBD2. CDR1 SGHNT and CDR2 YYREEE come from the germline V gene (reference sequence). J gave up 7 bases and V 4 bases, and 10 bases lay outside the gene matches. CDR3 size: 15 residues. CDR3 sequence reads: CASSRGGTSRNEQFF. The CDR3 region has the DNA TGTGCCAGCAGCCGGGGGGGGACCTCCCGAAATGAGCAGTTCTTC.

A word on this clone: At the DNA level, this CDR3 is encoded by other sequences in the same sample as well. V gene TRBV7-9 combines with J gene TRBJ1-1; a weak D match, TRBD1 (5 bases). Germline V gene lookup returns CDR1 SEHNR and CDR2 FQNEAQ (reference sequence). The CDR3 length is 13 residues. Trimming stripped 4 bases from V and 5 bases from J, with 11 bases between. CDR3 in amino acids: CASSSLGGTEAFF. The CDR3 region has the DNA TGTGCCAGCAGCTCGCTGGGGGGAACTGAAGCTTTCTTT.